Given below is one TCR beta chain in context. It lacks a known antigen. Base qualities are not provided; no much larger clone lies one nucleotide away. The entry originates in a study of lymphopenia after photon versus proton radiotherapy (dated by TCRdb to the late 2010s). Describing the broader study: The immunological effects of photon versus proton radiation therapy were compared in patients with gastrointestinal tumors who developed high-grade lymphopenia. The cohort included over 15 patients with gastrointestinal tumors who developed lymphopenia after receiving either photon or proton therapy. The study aimed to characterize how the two radiation modalities differ in their impact on the immune system.

At the junction V is shortened by 4 bases and J by 7 bases, with 13 bases in between. Inclusive of the bounding cysteine and phenylalanine, the CDR3 is 14 residues long. Only the CDR3 region is kept as DNA, spanning 42 bases read in frame from base 1. CDR1 LNHDA and CDR2 SQIVND are derived from the germline V gene (reference sequence). What the authors observed across the whole study: Across the cohort, an inverse correlation was found between a larger post-nadir drop in TCR diversity and overall survival time among patients who died. After the lymphocyte count nadir, oligoclonal expansion, especially of CD8+ Temra cells, was observed in photon-treated repertoires, and the drop in diversity was driven by this expansion. The authors looked at the survival association only in patients who died, and they framed better survival with proton therapy as a possibility rather than a demonstrated result. Relative stability during treatment was observed in proton-treated patients, whereas loss of naive T cells and TCR diversity and gain of effector/memory populations were observed in photon-treated patients.

Library prep was done by the immunoSEQ multiplex PCR assay. Deep sequencing of rearranged TCR beta loci, alongside multiparametric flow cytometry, was used to profile T cell repertoires. What TCRdb holds here is the immuneACCESS table cut down to in-frame rearrangements. Part of the clones is not present; checked against another copy, under half of the missing clones reflect an unresolved V gene, and the others are unexplained. The sample has approximately 30,000 clones on record, 85% to 95% of them singletons. The top ten clones comprise around 0.7% of the sample. The sequenced sample was peripheral blood, obtained from a patient treated with photon-based radiotherapy. This TCR was sampled from a woman between 45 and 65 years old with cholangiocarcinoma. In this chain, TRBV19 is recombined with TRBJ1-4; no D segment can be confidently identified. CDR3 protein: CASSNLDVGEKLFF. The sequence in DNA is TGTGCCAGTAGTAATCTGGATGTGGGTGAAAAACTGTTTTTT. Outside the CDR3, residues come from the reference TRBV19 and TRBJ1-4 proteins, so the full variable domain is: DGGITQSPKYLFRKEGQNVTLSCEQNLNHDAMYWYRQDPGQGLRLIYYSQIVNDFQKGDIAEGYSVSREKKESFPLTVTSAQKNPTAFYLCASSNLDVGEKLFFGSGTQLSVL.